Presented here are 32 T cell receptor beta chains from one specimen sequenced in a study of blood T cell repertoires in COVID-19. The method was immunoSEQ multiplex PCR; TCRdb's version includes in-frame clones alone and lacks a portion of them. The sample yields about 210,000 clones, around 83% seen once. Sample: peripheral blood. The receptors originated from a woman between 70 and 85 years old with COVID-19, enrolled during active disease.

CDR3: CAISEGQANQPQHF. CDR3 DNA sequence: TGTGCCATCAGTGAGGGACAGGCTAATCAGCCCCAGCATTTT. This rearrangement joins TRBV10-3 to TRBJ1-5, with 7 bases aligning to TRBD1. The CDR3 is made up of 14 amino acids. Per germline, CDR1 ENHRY and CDR2 SYGVKD. V was clipped by 2 bases and J by 4 bases; unmatched bases: 2.

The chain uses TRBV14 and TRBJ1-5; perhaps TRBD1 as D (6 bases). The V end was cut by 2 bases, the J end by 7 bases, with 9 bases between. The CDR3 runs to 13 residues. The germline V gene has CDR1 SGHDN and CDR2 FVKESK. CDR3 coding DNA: TGTGCCAGCAGCCAACAACAGGGACAGCCCCAGCATTTT. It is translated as CASSQQQGQPQHF.

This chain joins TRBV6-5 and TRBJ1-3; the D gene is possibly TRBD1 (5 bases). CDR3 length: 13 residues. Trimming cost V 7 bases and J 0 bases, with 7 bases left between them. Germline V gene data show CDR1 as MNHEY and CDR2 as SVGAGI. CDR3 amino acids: CASITGSGNTIYF. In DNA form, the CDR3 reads TGTGCCAGCATTACAGGCTCTGGAAACACCATATATTTT.

In DNA, the CDR3 is TGTGCCAGCAGCTTGGGCCGCTACTCTGGAAACACCATATATTTT. Protein sequence: CASSLGRYSGNTIYF. J is TRBJ1-3 and V is TRBV5-8; D is unclear. V was trimmed by 0 bases and J by 0 bases, leaving 7 bases between them. There are 15 residues in the CDR3. Germline V gene data show CDR1 as SGHTS and CDR2 as YDEGEE.

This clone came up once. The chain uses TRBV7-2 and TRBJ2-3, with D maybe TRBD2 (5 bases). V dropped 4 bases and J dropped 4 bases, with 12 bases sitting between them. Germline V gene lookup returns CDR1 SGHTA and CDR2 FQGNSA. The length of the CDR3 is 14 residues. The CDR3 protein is CASSSTGNPDTQYF. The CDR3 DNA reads TGTGCCAGCAGCTCGACCGGGAACCCAGATACGCAGTATTTT.

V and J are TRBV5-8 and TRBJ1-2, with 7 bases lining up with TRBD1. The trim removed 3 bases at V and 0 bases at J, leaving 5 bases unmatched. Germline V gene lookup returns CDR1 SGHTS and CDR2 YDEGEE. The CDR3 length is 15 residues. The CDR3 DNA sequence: TGTGCCAGCAGCTCGACAGGGTATGCTAACTATGGCTACACCTTC. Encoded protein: CASSSTGYANYGYTF.

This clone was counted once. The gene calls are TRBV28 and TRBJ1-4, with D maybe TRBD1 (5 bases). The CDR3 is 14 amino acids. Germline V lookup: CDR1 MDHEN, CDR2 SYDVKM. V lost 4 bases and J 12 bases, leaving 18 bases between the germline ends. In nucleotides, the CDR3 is TGTGCCAGCAGTTATACAGGCTTTGCGGGGGAACTGTTTTTT. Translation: CASSYTGFAGELFF.

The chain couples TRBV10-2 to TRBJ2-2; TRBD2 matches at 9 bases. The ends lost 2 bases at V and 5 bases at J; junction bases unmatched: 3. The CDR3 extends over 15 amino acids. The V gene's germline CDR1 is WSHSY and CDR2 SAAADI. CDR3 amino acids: CASSEAGGRTGELFF. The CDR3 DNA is TGCGCCAGCAGTGAGGCGGGAGGGCGGACCGGGGAGCTGTTTTTT.

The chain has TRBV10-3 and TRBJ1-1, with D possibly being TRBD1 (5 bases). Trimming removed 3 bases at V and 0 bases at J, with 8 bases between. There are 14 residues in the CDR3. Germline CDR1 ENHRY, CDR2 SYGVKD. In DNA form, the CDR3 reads TGTGCCATCAGTGAACCGACAGTGAACACTGAAGCTTTCTTT. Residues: CAISEPTVNTEAFF.

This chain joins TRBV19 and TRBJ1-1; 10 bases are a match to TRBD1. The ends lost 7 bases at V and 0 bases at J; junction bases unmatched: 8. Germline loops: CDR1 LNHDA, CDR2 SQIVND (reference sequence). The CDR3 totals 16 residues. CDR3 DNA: TGTGCCAGTAAAGTAGGGACAGGGGACATGAACACTGAAGCTTTCTTT. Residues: CASKVGTGDMNTEAFF.

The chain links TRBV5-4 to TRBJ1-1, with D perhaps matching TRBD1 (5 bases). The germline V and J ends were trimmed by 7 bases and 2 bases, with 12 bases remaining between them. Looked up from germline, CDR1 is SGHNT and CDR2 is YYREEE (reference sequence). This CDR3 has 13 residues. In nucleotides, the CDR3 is TGTGCCAGCTCGGGGACTAAAAACACTGAAGCTTTCTTT. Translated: CASSGTKNTEAFF.

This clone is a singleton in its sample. The CDR3 sequence is CASSYESQPQHF. The CDR3 bases are TGTGCCAGCAGTTACGAGTCACAGCCCCAGCATTTT. J is TRBJ1-5 and V is TRBV6-5; no clear D. Trimming took 2 bases from V and 7 from J, leaving 6 bases between them. The V gene's germline CDR1 is MNHEY and CDR2 SVGAGI. The CDR3 has 12 amino acids.

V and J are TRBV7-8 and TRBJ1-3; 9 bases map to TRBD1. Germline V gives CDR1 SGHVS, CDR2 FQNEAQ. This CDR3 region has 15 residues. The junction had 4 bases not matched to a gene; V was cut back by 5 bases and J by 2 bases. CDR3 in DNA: TGTGCCAGCAGCGAAGGGGACAGGGCTGGAAACACCATATATTTT. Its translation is CASSEGDRAGNTIYF.

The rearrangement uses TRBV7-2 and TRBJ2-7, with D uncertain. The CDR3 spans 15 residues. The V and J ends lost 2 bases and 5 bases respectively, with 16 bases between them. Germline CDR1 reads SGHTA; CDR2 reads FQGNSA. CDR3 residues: CASSLTRGREDEQYF. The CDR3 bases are TGTGCCAGCAGCTTAACTCGTGGGCGTGAAGACGAGCAGTACTTC.

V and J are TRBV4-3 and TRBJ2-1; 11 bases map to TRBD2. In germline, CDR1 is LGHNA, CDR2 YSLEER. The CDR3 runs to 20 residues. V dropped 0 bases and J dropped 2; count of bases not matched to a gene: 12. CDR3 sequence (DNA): TGCGCCAGCAGCCAAGATTTATTAACTAGCGGGAGTACCGCCTACAATGAGCAGTTCTTC. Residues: CASSQDLLTSGSTAYNEQFF.

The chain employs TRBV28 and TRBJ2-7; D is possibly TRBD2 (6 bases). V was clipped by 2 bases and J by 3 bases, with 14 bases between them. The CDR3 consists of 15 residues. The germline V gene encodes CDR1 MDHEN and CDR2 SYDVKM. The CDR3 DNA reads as TGTGCCAGCAGTTTACCCGGGAGCCTAGACTACGAGCAGTACTTC. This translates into CASSLPGSLDYEQYF.

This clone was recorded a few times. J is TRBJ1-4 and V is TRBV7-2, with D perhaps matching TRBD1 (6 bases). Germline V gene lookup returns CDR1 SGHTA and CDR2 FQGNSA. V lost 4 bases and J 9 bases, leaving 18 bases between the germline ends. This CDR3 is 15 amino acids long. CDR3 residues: CASSSGGGGMKKLFF. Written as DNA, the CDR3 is TGTGCCAGCAGCTCAGGAGGGGGGGGGATGAAAAAACTGTTTTTT.

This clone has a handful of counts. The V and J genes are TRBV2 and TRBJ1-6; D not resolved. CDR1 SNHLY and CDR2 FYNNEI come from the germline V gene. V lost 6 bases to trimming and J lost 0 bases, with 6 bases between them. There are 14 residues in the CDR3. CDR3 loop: CASRRDSYNSPLHF. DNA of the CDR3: TGTGCCAGCAGACGGGACTCCTATAATTCACCCCTCCACTTT.

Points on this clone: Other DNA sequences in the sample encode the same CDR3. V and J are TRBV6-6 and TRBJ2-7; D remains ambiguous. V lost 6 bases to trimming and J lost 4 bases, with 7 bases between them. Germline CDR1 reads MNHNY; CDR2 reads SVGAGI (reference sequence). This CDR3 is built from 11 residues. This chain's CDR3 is CASSQAYEQYF. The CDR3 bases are TGTGCCAGCAGCCAAGCATACGAGCAGTACTTC.

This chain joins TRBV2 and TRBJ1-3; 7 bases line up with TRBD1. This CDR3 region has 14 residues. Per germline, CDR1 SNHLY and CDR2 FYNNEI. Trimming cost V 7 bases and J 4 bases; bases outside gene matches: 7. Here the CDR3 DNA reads TGTGCCAGCACCCTGGGACAGACCGGAAACACCATATATTTT. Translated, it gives CASTLGQTGNTIYF.

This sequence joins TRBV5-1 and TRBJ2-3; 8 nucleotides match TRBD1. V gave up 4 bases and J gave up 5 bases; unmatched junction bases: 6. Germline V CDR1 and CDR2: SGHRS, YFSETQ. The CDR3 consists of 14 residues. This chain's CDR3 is CASSPRGHEDTQYF. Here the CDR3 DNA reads TGCGCCAGCAGCCCCAGGGGGCATGAAGATACGCAGTATTTT.

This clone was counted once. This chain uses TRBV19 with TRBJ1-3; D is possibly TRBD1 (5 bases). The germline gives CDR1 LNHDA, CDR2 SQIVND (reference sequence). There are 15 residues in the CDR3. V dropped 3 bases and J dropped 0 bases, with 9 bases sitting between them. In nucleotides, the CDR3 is TGTGCCAGTAGTATCCCCGGGGGCTCTGGAAACACCATATATTTT. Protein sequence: CASSIPGGSGNTIYF.

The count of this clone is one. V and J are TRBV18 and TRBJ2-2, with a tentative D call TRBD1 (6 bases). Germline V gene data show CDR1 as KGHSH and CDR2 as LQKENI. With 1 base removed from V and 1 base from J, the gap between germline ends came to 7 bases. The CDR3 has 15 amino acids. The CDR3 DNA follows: TGTGCCAGCTCACCACAGGGGGTGAACACCGGGGAGCTGTTTTTT. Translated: CASSPQGVNTGELFF.

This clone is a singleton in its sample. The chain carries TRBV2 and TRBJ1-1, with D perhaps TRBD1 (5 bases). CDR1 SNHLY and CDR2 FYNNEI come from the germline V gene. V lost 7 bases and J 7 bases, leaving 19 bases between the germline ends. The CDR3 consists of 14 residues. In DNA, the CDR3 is TGTGCCAGCATTACCGACGCTGGGGCTGGTGAAGCTTTCTTT. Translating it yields CASITDAGAGEAFF. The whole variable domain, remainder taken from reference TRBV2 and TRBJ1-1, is EPEVTQTPSHQVTQMGQEVILRCVPISNHLYFYWYRQILGQKVEFLVSFYNNEISEKSEIFDDQFSVERPDGSNFTLKIRSTKLEDSAMYFCASITDAGAGEAFFGQGTRLTVV.

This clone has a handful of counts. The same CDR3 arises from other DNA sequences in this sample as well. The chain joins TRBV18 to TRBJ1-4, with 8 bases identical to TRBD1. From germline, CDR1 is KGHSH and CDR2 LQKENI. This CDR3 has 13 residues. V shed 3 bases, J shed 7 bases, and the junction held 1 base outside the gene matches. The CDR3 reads CASSPGTGEKLFF. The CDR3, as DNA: TGTGCCAGCTCACCTGGGACAGGTGAAAAACTGTTTTTT.

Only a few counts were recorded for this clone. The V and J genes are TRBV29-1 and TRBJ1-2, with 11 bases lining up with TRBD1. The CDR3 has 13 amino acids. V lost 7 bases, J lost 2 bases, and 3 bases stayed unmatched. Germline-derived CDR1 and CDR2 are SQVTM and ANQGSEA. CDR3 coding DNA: TGCAGCGCGGGACAGGGGGAAAACTATGGCTACACCTTC. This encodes CSAGQGENYGYTF.

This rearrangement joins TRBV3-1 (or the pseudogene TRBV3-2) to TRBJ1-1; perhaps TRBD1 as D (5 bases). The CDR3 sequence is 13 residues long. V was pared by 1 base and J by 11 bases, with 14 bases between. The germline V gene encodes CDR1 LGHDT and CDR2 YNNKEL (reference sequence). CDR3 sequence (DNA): TGTGCCAGCAGCCAAGTTGGCGGACATGGGGCTTTCTTT. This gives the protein CASSQVGGHGAFF.

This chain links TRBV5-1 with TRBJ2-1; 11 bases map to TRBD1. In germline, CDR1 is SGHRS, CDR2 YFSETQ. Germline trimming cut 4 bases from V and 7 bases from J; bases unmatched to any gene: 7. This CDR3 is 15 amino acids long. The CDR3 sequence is CASSEGQGAINEQFF. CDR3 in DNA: TGCGCCAGCAGCGAAGGACAGGGGGCGATTAATGAGCAGTTCTTC.

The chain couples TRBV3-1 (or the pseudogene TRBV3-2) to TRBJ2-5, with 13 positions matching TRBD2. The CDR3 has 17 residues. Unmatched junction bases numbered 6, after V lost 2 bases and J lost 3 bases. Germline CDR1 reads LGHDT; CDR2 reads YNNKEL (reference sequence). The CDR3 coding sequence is TGTGCCAGCAGCCAACCCGGACTAGCGGGAGAGAAAGAGACCCAGTACTTC. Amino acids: CASSQPGLAGEKETQYF.

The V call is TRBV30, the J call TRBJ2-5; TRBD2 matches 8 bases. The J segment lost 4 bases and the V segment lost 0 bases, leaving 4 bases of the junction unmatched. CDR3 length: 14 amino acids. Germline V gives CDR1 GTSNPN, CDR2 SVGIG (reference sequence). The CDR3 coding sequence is TGTGCCTGGAGTGTCGGACTAGCCGCAGAGACCCAGTACTTC. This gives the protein CAWSVGLAAETQYF.

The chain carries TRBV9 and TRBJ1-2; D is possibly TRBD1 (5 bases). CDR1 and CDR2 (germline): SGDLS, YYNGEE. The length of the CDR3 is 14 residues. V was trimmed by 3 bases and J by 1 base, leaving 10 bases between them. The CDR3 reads CASSGGDLNYGYTF. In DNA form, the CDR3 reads TGTGCCAGCAGCGGCGGGGACCTTAACTATGGCTACACCTTC.

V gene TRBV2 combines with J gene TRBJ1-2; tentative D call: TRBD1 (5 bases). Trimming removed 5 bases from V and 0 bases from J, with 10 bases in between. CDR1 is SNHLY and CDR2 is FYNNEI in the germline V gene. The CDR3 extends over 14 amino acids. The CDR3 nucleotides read TGTGCCAGCAGTTTACAGGCCTCTAACTATGGCTACACCTTC. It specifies CASSLQASNYGYTF.